This T cell receptor beta chain was sequenced for a study of T-cell reconstitution after alpha-beta-depleted transplantation in children. Findings and caveats of the study: Reports say that about two months after transplant, the alpha-beta T cells came out of several hundred graft clones that had expanded. T cells produced anew were the main source of T-cell counts and diversity one year after transplant.

There are a few counts of this clonotype. Its antigen is undetermined. CDR1 and CDR2 (germline): SEHNR, FQNEAQ (reference sequence). The V end was cut by 4 bases, the J end by 0 bases, with 11 bases between. The CDR3 consists of 15 residues. The authors prepared the TCRbeta library with unique molecular identifiers. TCRdb independently ran MiXCR on the PCR reads; one entry per CDR3 protein. Of around 130,000 distinct CDR3 sequences listed, about 9.5% are singletons. The sequences come from PBMCs, mostly from graft donor cells, collected 180 days after TCRalphabeta/CD19-depleted stem cell transplant. The TCR was taken from a girl under two years old who had a stem cell transplant for combined immunodeficiency, so the T cells may come from the graft donor. The chain recombines TRBV7-9 with TRBJ2-3; weak D call: TRBD1 (6 bases). The CDR3 spells CASSYRDKSTDTQYF. CDR3 bases: TGTGCCAGCAGCTACCGGGACAAAAGCACAGATACGCAGTATTTT.